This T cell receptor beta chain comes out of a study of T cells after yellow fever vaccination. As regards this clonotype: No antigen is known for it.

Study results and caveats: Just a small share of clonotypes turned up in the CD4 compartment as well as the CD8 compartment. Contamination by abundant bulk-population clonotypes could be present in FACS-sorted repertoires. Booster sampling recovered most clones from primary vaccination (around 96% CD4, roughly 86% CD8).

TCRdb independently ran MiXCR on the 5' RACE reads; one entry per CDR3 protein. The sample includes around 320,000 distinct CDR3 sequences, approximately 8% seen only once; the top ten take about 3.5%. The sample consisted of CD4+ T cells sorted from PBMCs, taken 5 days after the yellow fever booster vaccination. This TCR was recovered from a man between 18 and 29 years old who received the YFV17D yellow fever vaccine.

This CDR3 reads CASSLAQGGELFF. CDR3 nucleotide sequence: TGTGCCAGCAGCTTAGCACAGGGGGGGGAGCTGTTTTTT. The chain employs TRBV7-2 and TRBJ2-2; the match to TRBD1 covers 7 bases. Germline lookup yields CDR1 SGHTA and CDR2 FQGNSA. Germline trimming cut 0 bases from V and 8 bases from J; bases unmatched to any gene: 0. The CDR3 consists of 13 residues.